This T cell receptor beta chain appears in the sequencing data of a study of response to subunit inactivated influenza vaccine. V was cut by 2 bases and J by 6 bases, with 13 bases left in between. Germline V gives CDR1 SEHNR, CDR2 FQNEAQ (reference sequence). The CDR3 runs 14 residues. MiXCR, applied by TCRdb to the RT-PCR reads, yields one record per CDR3 protein. The sample includes 500,000 or so distinct CDR3 sequences, 11% of them seen just once. This clonotype was picked up a small number of times. The source was PBMCs from blood, collected 35 to 45 days after vaccination. The TCR sequence derives from a man between 50 and 59 years old who received an inactivated influenza vaccine. This chain links TRBV7-9 with TRBJ1-2; D unclear. CDR3 sequence reads: CASSLPDVLNGYTF. CDR3 nucleotide sequence: TGTGCCAGCAGCTTACCCGATGTATTGAATGGCTACACCTTC.